The rows below give T cell receptor beta chains drawn from one sample of a study of T cell responses to AZD1222 COVID-19 vaccine. Profiling relied on immunoSEQ multiplex PCR, and the TCRdb table lists in-frame clones only, not all of them. The sample contains 150,000 or so clones, about 87% of which appear only once. The sequencing here drew on peripheral blood, taken on day 0 of AZD1222 vaccination. All receptors come from an adult in good health. Both conserved end residues are part of each CDR3. The order of the fields is CDR3 length, clone size, V gene, J gene, D gene, CDR3 protein, CDR3 DNA. D genes are given only for firm matches. Only part of the rows carry a size: once, few, many, or a class if the clone is expanded.

CDR3 length: 15; clone size: once; V gene: TRBV27; J gene: TRBJ2-3; D gene: .; CDR3 protein: CASSRFAGGTDTQYF; CDR3 DNA: TGTGCCAGCAGCCGTTTCGCAGGGGGCACAGATACGCAGTATTTT
CDR3 length: 15; clone size: few; V gene: TRBV5-4; J gene: TRBJ1-1; D gene: TRBD1; CDR3 protein: CASSFGQGPNTEAFF; CDR3 DNA: TGTGCCAGCAGCTTCGGACAGGGACCGAACACTGAAGCTTTCTTT
CDR3 length: 16; clone size: .; V gene: TRBV28; J gene: TRBJ2-2; D gene: TRBD1; CDR3 protein: CASRLGGQGPTGELFF; CDR3 DNA: TGTGCCAGCAGGTTAGGCGGACAGGGGCCCACCGGGGAGCTGTTTTTT
CDR3 length: 13; clone size: .; V gene: TRBV10-3; J gene: TRBJ1-2; D gene: .; CDR3 protein: CAISGGRGYGYTF; CDR3 DNA: TGTGCCATCAGCGGAGGGCGGGGCTATGGCTACACCTTC
CDR3 length: 14; clone size: .; V gene: TRBV2; J gene: TRBJ2-7; D gene: TRBD1; CDR3 protein: CASSEKDRVDEQYF; CDR3 DNA: TGTGCCAGCAGTGAGAAGGACAGGGTCGACGAGCAGTACTTC
CDR3 length: 14; clone size: .; V gene: TRBV19; J gene: TRBJ1-5; D gene: TRBD1; CDR3 protein: CASRGTDHNQPQHF; CDR3 DNA: TGTGCCAGCAGGGGGACAGATCACAATCAGCCCCAGCATTTT
CDR3 length: 17; clone size: few; V gene: TRBV5-8; J gene: TRBJ2-2; D gene: .; CDR3 protein: CASSARYGPLNTGELFF; CDR3 DNA: TGTGCCAGCAGCGCCCGTTATGGGCCCTTGAACACCGGGGAGCTGTTTTTT
CDR3 length: 13; clone size: .; V gene: TRBV2; J gene: TRBJ2-2; D gene: TRBD1; CDR3 protein: CASRDRVPGELFF; CDR3 DNA: TGTGCCAGCAGGGACAGGGTGCCCGGGGAGCTGTTTTTT
CDR3 length: 13; clone size: .; V gene: TRBV25-1; J gene: TRBJ1-1; D gene: TRBD1; CDR3 protein: CATIPTGWTEAFF; CDR3 DNA: TGTGCCACCATCCCGACAGGGTGGACTGAAGCTTTCTTT
CDR3 length: 13; clone size: few; V gene: TRBV6-5; J gene: TRBJ1-4; D gene: TRBD1; CDR3 protein: CASSWTGNEKLFF; CDR3 DNA: TGTGCCAGCAGCTGGACAGGGAATGAAAAACTGTTTTTT
CDR3 length: 15; clone size: .; V gene: TRBV3-1/TRBV3-2; J gene: TRBJ2-7; D gene: TRBD2; CDR3 protein: CASSQESSGGDEQYF; CDR3 DNA: TGTGCCAGCAGCCAAGAATCTAGCGGGGGCGACGAGCAGTACTTC
CDR3 length: 16; clone size: .; V gene: TRBV4-3; J gene: TRBJ1-2; D gene: .; CDR3 protein: CASSQDYARGDYGYTF; CDR3 DNA: TGCGCCAGCAGCCAAGATTACGCCAGAGGCGACTATGGCTACACCTTC
CDR3 length: 13; clone size: .; V gene: TRBV19; J gene: TRBJ2-7; D gene: .; CDR3 protein: CASSIARDSEQYF; CDR3 DNA: TGTGCCAGTAGCATTGCCCGGGACTCAGAGCAGTACTTC
CDR3 length: 15; clone size: .; V gene: TRBV6-2/TRBV6-3; J gene: TRBJ2-4; D gene: TRBD2; CDR3 protein: CASSYGGVAKNIQYF; CDR3 DNA: TGTGCCAGCAGTTACGGGGGGGTCGCCAAAAACATTCAGTACTTC
CDR3 length: 14; clone size: .; V gene: TRBV6-4; J gene: TRBJ2-2; D gene: TRBD1; CDR3 protein: CASRMTGATGELFF; CDR3 DNA: TGTGCCAGCAGGATGACAGGGGCGACCGGGGAGCTGTTTTTT
CDR3 length: 15; clone size: once; V gene: TRBV4-1; J gene: TRBJ2-5; D gene: TRBD1; CDR3 protein: CASSQEPGQRETQYF; CDR3 DNA: TGCGCCAGCAGCCAAGAGCCGGGACAGCGAGAGACCCAGTACTTC
CDR3 length: 13; clone size: .; V gene: TRBV18; J gene: TRBJ1-1; D gene: .; CDR3 protein: CASSPPGGTEAFF; CDR3 DNA: TGTGCCAGCTCACCACCAGGGGGTACTGAAGCTTTCTTT
CDR3 length: 15; clone size: .; V gene: TRBV5-1; J gene: TRBJ1-1; D gene: .; CDR3 protein: CASSWGDISGTEAFF; CDR3 DNA: TGCGCCAGCAGCTGGGGGGACATTTCCGGGACTGAAGCTTTCTTT
CDR3 length: 16; clone size: .; V gene: TRBV5-1; J gene: TRBJ1-3; D gene: .; CDR3 protein: CASSPEQGGSGNTIYF; CDR3 DNA: TGCGCCAGCAGCCCAGAACAGGGTGGCTCTGGAAACACCATATATTTT
CDR3 length: 14; clone size: .; V gene: TRBV27; J gene: TRBJ2-5; D gene: TRBD2; CDR3 protein: CASRAAGGLETQYF; CDR3 DNA: TGTGCCAGCCGGGCAGCGGGGGGCTTGGAGACCCAGTACTTC
CDR3 length: 14; clone size: .; V gene: TRBV6-4; J gene: TRBJ2-2; D gene: .; CDR3 protein: CASSPSWNTGELFF; CDR3 DNA: TGTGCCAGCAGTCCCTCTTGGAACACCGGGGAGCTGTTTTTT
CDR3 length: 15; clone size: .; V gene: TRBV28; J gene: TRBJ2-7; D gene: .; CDR3 protein: CASSLSGTGVLEQYF; CDR3 DNA: TGTGCCAGCAGTTTGAGCGGGACAGGAGTCCTCGAGCAGTACTTC
CDR3 length: 15; clone size: .; V gene: TRBV4-3; J gene: TRBJ1-2; D gene: .; CDR3 protein: CASSQEGASLGGYTF; CDR3 DNA: TGCGCCAGCAGCCAAGAAGGGGCCTCCCTGGGGGGCTACACCTTC
CDR3 length: 14; clone size: .; V gene: TRBV6-5; J gene: TRBJ1-3; D gene: .; CDR3 protein: CASTPGFPGNTIYF; CDR3 DNA: TGTGCCAGCACCCCAGGTTTCCCTGGAAACACCATATATTTT
CDR3 length: 12; clone size: once; V gene: TRBV24-1; J gene: TRBJ2-7; D gene: .; CDR3 protein: CATSAGGREQYF; CDR3 DNA: TGTGCCACCAGTGCCGGGGGACGCGAGCAGTACTTC
CDR3 length: 11; clone size: .; V gene: TRBV6-6; J gene: TRBJ2-2; D gene: .; CDR3 protein: CASSKLGELFF; CDR3 DNA: TGTGCCAGCAGCAAGTTGGGGGAGCTGTTTTTT
CDR3 length: 13; clone size: .; V gene: TRBV12-3/TRBV12-4; J gene: TRBJ2-5; D gene: .; CDR3 protein: CASTEWEVETQYF; CDR3 DNA: TGTGCCAGCACCGAGTGGGAAGTAGAGACCCAGTACTTC
CDR3 length: 13; clone size: once; V gene: TRBV5-1; J gene: TRBJ2-7; D gene: .; CDR3 protein: CASSLEPRYEQYF; CDR3 DNA: TGCGCCAGCAGCTTGGAGCCCCGCTACGAGCAGTACTTC
CDR3 length: 13; clone size: .; V gene: TRBV7-2; J gene: TRBJ1-2; D gene: .; CDR3 protein: CASSFAGVYGYTF; CDR3 DNA: TGTGCCAGCAGCTTCGCAGGGGTCTATGGCTACACCTTC
CDR3 length: 13; clone size: .; V gene: TRBV25-1; J gene: TRBJ1-1; D gene: TRBD1; CDR3 protein: CATEQGGDTEAFF; CDR3 DNA: TGTGCCACCGAGCAGGGGGGGGACACTGAAGCTTTCTTT
CDR3 length: 13; clone size: .; V gene: TRBV6-5; J gene: TRBJ1-5; D gene: .; CDR3 protein: CASTQVVGEPQHF; CDR3 DNA: TGTGCCAGCACACAGGTGGTCGGTGAGCCCCAGCATTTT
CDR3 length: 12; clone size: .; V gene: TRBV19; J gene: TRBJ1-4; D gene: .; CDR3 protein: CASSNPGEKLFF; CDR3 DNA: TGTGCCAGTAGTAACCCAGGAGAAAAACTGTTTTTT
CDR3 length: 13; clone size: .; V gene: TRBV19; J gene: TRBJ1-6; D gene: TRBD1; CDR3 protein: CASSQGQNSPLHF; CDR3 DNA: TGTGCCAGTAGTCAGGGACAGAATTCACCCCTCCACTTT
CDR3 length: 15; clone size: .; V gene: TRBV7-2; J gene: TRBJ2-1; D gene: TRBD2; CDR3 protein: CASSSSGGKGNEQFF; CDR3 DNA: TGTGCCAGCAGCTCTAGCGGGGGCAAGGGCAATGAGCAGTTCTTC
CDR3 length: 15; clone size: .; V gene: TRBV6-5; J gene: TRBJ1-3; D gene: TRBD1; CDR3 protein: CASRGDSYSGNTIYF; CDR3 DNA: TGTGCCAGCAGAGGGGACAGCTACTCTGGAAACACCATATATTTT